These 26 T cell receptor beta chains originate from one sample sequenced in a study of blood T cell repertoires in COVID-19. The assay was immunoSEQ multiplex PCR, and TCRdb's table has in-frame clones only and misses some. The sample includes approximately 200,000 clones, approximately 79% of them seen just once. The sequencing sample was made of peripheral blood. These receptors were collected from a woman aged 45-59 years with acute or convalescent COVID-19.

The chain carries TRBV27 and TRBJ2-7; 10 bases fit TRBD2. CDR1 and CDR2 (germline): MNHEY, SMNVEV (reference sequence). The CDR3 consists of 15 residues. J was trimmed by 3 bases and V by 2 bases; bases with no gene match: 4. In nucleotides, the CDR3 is TGTGCCAGCAGTTTAAGGCTAGCGGGGGACTACGAGCAGTACTTC. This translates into CASSLRLAGDYEQYF.

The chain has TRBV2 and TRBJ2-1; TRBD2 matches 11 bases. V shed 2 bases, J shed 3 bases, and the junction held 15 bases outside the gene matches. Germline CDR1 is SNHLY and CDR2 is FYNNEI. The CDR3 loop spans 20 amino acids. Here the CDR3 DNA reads TGTGCCAGCAGTGAATGGCTAGCGGGGGGAGGATTCTTAGTCTACAATGAGCAGTTCTTC. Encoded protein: CASSEWLAGGGFLVYNEQFF.

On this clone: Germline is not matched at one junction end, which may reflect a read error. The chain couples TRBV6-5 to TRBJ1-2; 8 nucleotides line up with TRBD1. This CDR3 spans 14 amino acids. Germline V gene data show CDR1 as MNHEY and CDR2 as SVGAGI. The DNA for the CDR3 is TGTTCCAGTGGGACCCAACAGGGGGTCTATGGCTACACCTTC. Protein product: CSSGTQQGVYGYTF.

For the CDR3, the DNA is TGTGCCAGCAGTTACGGGCCCTTCGCTCCTGGAAACACCATATATTTT. Protein: CASSYGPFAPGNTIYF. The chain uses TRBV6-5 and TRBJ1-3; D unclear. V was pared by 2 bases and J by 2 bases, with 13 bases between. Per the germline V gene, CDR1 is MNHEY and CDR2 is SVGAGI. The CDR3 is made up of 16 amino acids.

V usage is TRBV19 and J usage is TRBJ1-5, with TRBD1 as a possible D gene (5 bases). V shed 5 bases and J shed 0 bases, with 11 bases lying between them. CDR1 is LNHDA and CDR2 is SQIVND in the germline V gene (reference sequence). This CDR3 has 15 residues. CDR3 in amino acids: CASSRLDSSNQPQHF. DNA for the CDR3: TGTGCCAGTAGTCGCCTCGACAGTAGCAATCAGCCCCAGCATTTT.

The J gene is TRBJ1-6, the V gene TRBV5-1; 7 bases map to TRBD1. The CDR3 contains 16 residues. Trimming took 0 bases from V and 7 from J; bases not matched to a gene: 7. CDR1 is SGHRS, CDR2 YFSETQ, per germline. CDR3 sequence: CASSLDLTGPNSPLHF. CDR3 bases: TGCGCCAGCAGCTTGGACTTGACAGGGCCCAATTCACCCCTCCACTTT.

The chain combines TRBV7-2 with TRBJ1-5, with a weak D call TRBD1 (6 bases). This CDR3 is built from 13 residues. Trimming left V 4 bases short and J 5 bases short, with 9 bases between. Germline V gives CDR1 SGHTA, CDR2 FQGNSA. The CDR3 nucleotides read TGTGCCAGCAGCTCTGGACAGTATCAGCCCCAGCATTTT. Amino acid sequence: CASSSGQYQPQHF.

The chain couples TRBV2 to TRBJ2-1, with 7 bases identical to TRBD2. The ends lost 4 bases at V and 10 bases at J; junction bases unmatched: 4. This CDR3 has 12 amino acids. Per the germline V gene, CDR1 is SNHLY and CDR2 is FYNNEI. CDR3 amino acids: CASSGRGVEQFF. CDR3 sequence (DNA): TGTGCCAGCAGTGGCCGGGGGGTAGAGCAGTTCTTC. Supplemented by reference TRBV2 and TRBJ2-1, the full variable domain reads EPEVTQTPSHQVTQMGQEVILRCVPISNHLYFYWYRQILGQKVEFLVSFYNNEISEKSEIFDDQFSVERPDGSNFTLKIRSTKLEDSAMYFCASSGRGVEQFFGPGTRLTVL.

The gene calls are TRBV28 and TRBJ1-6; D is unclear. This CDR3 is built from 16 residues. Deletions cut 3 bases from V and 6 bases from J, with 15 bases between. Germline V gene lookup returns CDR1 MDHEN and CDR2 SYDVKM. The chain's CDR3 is CASSFSLQRANSPLHF. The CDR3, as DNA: TGTGCCAGCAGTTTTAGCCTTCAGAGGGCTAATTCACCCCTCCACTTT. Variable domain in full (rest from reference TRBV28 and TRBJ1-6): DVKVTQSSRYLVKRTGEKVFLECVQDMDHENMFWYRQDPGLGLRLIYFSYDVKMKEKGDIPEGYSVSREKKERFSLILESASTNQTSMYLCASSFSLQRANSPLHFGNGTRLTVT.

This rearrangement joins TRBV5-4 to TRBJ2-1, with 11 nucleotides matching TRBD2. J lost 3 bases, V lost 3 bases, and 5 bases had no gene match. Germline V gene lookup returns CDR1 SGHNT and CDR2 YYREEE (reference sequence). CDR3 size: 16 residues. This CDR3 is CASSSRGTSGYNEQFF. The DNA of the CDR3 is TGTGCCAGCAGCTCGAGGGGGACTAGCGGCTACAATGAGCAGTTCTTC.

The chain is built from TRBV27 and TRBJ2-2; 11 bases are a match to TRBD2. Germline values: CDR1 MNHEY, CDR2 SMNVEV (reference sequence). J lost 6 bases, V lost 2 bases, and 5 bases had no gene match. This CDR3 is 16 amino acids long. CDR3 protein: CASSLVGSGRAGELFF. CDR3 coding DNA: TGTGCCAGCAGTTTAGTCGGTAGCGGGAGGGCCGGGGAGCTGTTTTTT.

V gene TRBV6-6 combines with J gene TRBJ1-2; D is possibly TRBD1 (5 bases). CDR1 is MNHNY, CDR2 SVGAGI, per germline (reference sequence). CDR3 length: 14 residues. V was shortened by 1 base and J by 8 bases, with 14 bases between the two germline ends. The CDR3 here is CASSYLGREDGYTF. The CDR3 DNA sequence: TGTGCCAGCAGTTACTTAGGCAGGGAGGACGGCTACACCTTC.

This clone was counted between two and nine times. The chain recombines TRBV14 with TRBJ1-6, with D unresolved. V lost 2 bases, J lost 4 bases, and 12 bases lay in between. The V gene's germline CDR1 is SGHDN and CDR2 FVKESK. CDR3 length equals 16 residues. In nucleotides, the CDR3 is TGTGCCAGCAGCCAAATCCTACCCATGTATAATTCACCCCTCCACTTT. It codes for CASSQILPMYNSPLHF.

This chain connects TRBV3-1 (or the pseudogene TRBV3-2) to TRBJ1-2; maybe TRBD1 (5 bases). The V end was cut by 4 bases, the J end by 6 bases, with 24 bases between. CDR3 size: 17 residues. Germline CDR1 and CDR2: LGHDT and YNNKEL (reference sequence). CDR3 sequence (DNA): TGTGCCAGCAGCCCCAATATAGGATCCAGGGTAAGGAATGGCTACACCTTC. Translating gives CASSPNIGSRVRNGYTF.

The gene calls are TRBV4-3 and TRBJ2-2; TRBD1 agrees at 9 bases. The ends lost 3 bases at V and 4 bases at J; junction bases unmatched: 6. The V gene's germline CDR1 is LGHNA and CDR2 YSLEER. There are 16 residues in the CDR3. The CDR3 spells CASSHPRQGGTGELFF. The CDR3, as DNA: TGCGCCAGCAGCCACCCTCGACAGGGGGGCACCGGGGAGCTGTTTTTT.

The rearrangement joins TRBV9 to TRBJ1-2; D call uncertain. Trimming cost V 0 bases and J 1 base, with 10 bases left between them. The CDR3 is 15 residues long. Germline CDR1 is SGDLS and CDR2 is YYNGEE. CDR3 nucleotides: TGTGCCAGCAGCGTAGGAAGAGCTGTTAACTATGGCTACACCTTC. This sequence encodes CASSVGRAVNYGYTF.

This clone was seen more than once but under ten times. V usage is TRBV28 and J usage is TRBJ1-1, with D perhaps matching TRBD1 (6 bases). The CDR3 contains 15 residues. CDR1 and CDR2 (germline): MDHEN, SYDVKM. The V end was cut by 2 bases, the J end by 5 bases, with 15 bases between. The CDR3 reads CASSLALGAKTEAFF. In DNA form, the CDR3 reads TGTGCCAGCAGTTTAGCTCTGGGGGCAAAGACTGAAGCTTTCTTT.

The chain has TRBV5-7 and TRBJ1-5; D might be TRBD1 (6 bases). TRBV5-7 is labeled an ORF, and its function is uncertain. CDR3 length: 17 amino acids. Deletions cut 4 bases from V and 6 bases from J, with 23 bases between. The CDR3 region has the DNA TGTGCCAGCAGCCCCGGACAGTCTAGGGTCTTCCTTCAGCCCCAGCATTTT. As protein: CASSPGQSRVFLQPQHF.

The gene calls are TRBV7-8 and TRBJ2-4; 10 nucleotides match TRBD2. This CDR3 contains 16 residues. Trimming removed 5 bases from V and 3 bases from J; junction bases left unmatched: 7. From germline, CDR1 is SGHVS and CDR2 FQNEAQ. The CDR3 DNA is TGTGCCAGCAGCCCTGTAGCGGGGGGAGGCAAAAACATTCAGTACTTC. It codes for CASSPVAGGGKNIQYF.

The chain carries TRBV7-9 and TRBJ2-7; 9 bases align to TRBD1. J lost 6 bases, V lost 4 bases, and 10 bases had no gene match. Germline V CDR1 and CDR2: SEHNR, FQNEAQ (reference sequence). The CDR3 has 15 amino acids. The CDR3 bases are TGTGCCAGCAGCTCCGGACAGGGGCAAATGAGCGAGCAGTACTTC. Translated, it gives CASSSGQGQMSEQYF.

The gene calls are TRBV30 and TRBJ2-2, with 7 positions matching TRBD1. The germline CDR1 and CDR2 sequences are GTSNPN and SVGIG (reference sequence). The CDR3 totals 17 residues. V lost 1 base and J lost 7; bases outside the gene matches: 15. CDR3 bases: TGTGCCTGGAGTGGGTTATCTGCAGGGGGTCAGGTCGGGGAGCTGTTTTTT. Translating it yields CAWSGLSAGGQVGELFF.

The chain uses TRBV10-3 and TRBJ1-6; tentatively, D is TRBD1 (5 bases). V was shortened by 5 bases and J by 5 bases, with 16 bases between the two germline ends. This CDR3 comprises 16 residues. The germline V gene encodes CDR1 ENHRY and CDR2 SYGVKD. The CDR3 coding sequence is TGTGCCATCAGTCCCTCGGACAAGGCTCATAATTCACCCCTCCACTTT. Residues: CAISPSDKAHNSPLHF.

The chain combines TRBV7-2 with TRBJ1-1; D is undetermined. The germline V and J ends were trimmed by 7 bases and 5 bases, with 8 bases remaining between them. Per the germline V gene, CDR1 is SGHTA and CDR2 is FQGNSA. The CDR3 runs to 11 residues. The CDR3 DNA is TGTGCCAGCACCCCGGGAACTGAAGCTTTCTTT. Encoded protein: CASTPGTEAFF.

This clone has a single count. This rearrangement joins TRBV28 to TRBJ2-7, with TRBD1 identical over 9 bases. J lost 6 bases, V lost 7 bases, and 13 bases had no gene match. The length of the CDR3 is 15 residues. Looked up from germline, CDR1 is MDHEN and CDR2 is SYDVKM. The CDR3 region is CASTPGGQGSAEQYF. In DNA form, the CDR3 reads TGTGCCAGCACCCCCGGGGGACAGGGTTCGGCCGAGCAGTACTTC.

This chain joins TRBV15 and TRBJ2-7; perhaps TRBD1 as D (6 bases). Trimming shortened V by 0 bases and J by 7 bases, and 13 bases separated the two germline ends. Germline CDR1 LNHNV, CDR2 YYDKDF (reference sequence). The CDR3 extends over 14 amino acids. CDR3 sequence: CATSRDRIRGEQYF. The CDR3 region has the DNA TGTGCCACCAGCAGAGATCGGATCAGGGGAGAGCAGTACTTC.

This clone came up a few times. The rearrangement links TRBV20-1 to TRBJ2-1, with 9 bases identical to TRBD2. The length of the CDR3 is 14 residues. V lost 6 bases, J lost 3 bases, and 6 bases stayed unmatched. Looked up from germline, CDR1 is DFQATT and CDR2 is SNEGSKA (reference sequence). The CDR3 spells CSASSGGVYNEQFF. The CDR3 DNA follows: TGCAGTGCCAGTAGCGGGGGTGTCTACAATGAGCAGTTCTTC.